This entry features one TCR beta chain sequence. Its antigen is not identified. This sample was taken from a study of T cells in localized non-small cell lung cancer. Broader study findings: Analysis by sequencing included only one tumor region, so heterogeneity remains possible. A median of 57 clones ranked among the top 100 in tumor appeared in adjacent lung.

Sequenced by immunoSEQ multiplex PCR; TCRdb stores in-frame clones only, minus some. There are thousands of clones in the sample; roughly 30% occur only once, and about 20% lies in the top ten. Germline V gene sequence: CDR1 MNHGY, CDR2 SAAAGT. Trimming removed 0 bases from V and 3 bases from J; junction bases left unmatched: 3. The CDR3 runs 15 residues. The sample here was lung tumor tissue, taken before any cancer treatment. The chain carries TRBV6-8 and TRBJ2-7; 9 bases map to TRBD1. The sequence was collected from an older female donor with stage II lung adenocarcinoma. CDR3 DNA sequence: TGTGCCAGCAGTTACTCGACAGGGGGGAGCTACGAGCAGTACTTC. It encodes CASSYSTGGSYEQYF.